A selection of T cell receptor beta chains follows, all from one sample in a study of neurological immune-mediated disorders. TCRdb itself ran the 5' RACE reads through MiXCR, one entry per CDR3 protein. The sample lists 20,000 or so distinct CDR3 sequences; about 10% were seen once. Sample: CD8+ T cells from blood. The receptors come from a woman in her forties or fifties in good health. Each CDR3 is given with its conserved first and last residue. Fields, in order: clone size, J gene, V gene, D gene, CDR3 protein, CDR3 DNA. D genes are given only for firm matches. Rows may omit the clone size; those that give it use once, few, many or a size class.

many TRBJ2-7 TRBV5-6 TRBD2 CASSPGLVYEQYF TGTGCCAGCAGCCCTGGACTAGTCTACGAGCAGTACTTC
many TRBJ2-7 TRBV20-1 TRBD2 CSARSSSGGAHEQYF TGCAGTGCTAGATCCTCTAGCGGGGGGGCCCACGAGCAGTACTTC
. TRBJ2-7 TRBV5-1 TRBD1 CASSEQGARNEQYF TGCGCCAGCAGCGAACAGGGGGCGCGGAACGAGCAGTACTTC
medium-sized TRBJ2-1 TRBV5-1 . CASSLSAGVYNEQFF TGCGCCAGCAGCTTATCGGCAGGGGTCTACAATGAGCAGTTCTTC
many TRBJ2-7 TRBV20-1 . CSARFLGSGYEQYF TGCAGTGCTAGATTCCTCGGTAGCGGCTACGAGCAGTACTTC
many TRBJ2-3 TRBV28 TRBD2 CASSSLAGGSTDTQYF TGTGCCAGCAGTTCCTTAGCGGGGGGTAGCACAGATACGCAGTATTTT
many TRBJ1-1 TRBV5-1 TRBD1 CASSPPIGDRVLNTEAFF TGCGCCAGCAGCCCGCCGATTGGCGACAGGGTCCTGAACACTGAAGCTTTCTTT
many TRBJ1-2 TRBV6-6 . CATYNGRLGYTF TGTGCCACCTACAACGGACGGCTAGGCTACACCTTC
many TRBJ1-2 TRBV28 . CASSLVRISGGPGANYGYTF TGTGCCAGCAGTTTAGTTCGGATCAGCGGGGGGCCGGGGGCTAACTATGGCTACACCTTC
many TRBJ2-3 TRBV13 . CASSFPTDTQYF TGTGCCAGCAGCTTCCCCACAGATACGCAGTATTTT